The clone carrying this T cell receptor beta chain was seen ten or more times. Its antigen is as yet unknown. TCRbeta library preparation incorporated unique molecular identifiers. TCRdb re-derived calls from the PCR reads in MiXCR, one entry per CDR3 protein. The sample holds over 150,000 distinct CDR3 sequences; about 6% are singletons and the top ten take roughly 4.7%. The data originate from a study of T-cell reconstitution after alpha-beta-depleted transplantation in children. V dropped 8 bases and J dropped 8; count of bases not matched to a gene: 9. The germline V gene has CDR1 LNHNV and CDR2 YYDKDF (reference sequence). The CDR3 consists of 13 residues. Overall study findings and caveats: When one year had passed after transplant, most T-cell counts and diversity came from newly produced T cells. Surviving recipient cells, namely T cells and thymic progenitors, were the source of high day-60 TCRbeta diversity in some patients. Expanded graft clones numbering several hundred reportedly gave rise to alpha-beta T cells about two months after transplant.

The chain recombines TRBV15 with TRBJ2-1; 7 positions match TRBD1. This TCR came from a girl in the first two years of life with combined immunodeficiency, due to receive a stem cell transplant. This specimen was PBMCs, taken before TCRalphabeta/CD19-depleted stem cell transplant. CDR3 nucleotide sequence: TGTGCCACCGTGACCCAAGGGGGCGATGAGCAGTTCTTC. Translation gives CATVTQGGDEQFF.